This T cell receptor (beta chain) was obtained from a study of cytomegalovirus exposure and HLA in healthy donors. Broader study findings: Excluded: some indistinguishable V segments such as TRBV6-2 and TRBV6-3. The CMV antigen specificity of a few CMV-associated chains was confirmed through in vitro analysis.

This CDR3 comprises 14 residues. Germline V gene sequence: CDR1 SGHDN, CDR2 FVKESK. V lost 0 bases, J lost 4 bases, and 9 bases lay in between. As for this clone: No antigen is known for it.

Vbeta (60) and Jbeta (13) primers were used in the PCR. Clones were read by immunoSEQ multiplex PCR, and TCRdb kept only the in-frame ones, dropping some. The data show 90,000 to 150,000 clones, 63% seen once. J is TRBJ1-1 and V is TRBV14; D unclear. This receptor was identified in a man between 35 and 55 years old in good health and CMV-seropositive. The sequenced sample was PBMCs. DNA of the CDR3: TGTGCCAGCAGCCAAGATCGTGGAGCCACTGAAGCTTTCTTT. This translates into CASSQDRGATEAFF.